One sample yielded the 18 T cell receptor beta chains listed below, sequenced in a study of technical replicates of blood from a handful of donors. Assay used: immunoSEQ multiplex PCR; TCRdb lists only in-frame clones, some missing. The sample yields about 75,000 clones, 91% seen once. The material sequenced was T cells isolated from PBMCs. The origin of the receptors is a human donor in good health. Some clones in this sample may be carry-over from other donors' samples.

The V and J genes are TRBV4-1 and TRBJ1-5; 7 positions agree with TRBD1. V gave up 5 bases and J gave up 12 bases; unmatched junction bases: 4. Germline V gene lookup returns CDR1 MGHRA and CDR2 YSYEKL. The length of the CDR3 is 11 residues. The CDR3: CASSARQGQHF. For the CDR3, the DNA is TGCGCCAGCAGCGCCCGACAGGGCCAGCATTTT.

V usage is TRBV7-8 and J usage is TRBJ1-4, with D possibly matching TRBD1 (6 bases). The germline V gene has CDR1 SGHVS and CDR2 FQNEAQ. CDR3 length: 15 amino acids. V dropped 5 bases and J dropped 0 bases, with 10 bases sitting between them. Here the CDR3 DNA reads TGTGCCAGCAGCCCCCGACAGGCAACTAATGAAAAACTGTTTTTT. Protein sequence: CASSPRQATNEKLFF.

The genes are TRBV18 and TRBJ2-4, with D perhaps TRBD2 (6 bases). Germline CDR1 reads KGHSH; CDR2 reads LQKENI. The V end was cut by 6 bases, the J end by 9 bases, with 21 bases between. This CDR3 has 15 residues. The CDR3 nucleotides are TGTGCCAGCTCGCCTTACGGGACTCTCGAAAGCATTCAGTACTTC. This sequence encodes CASSPYGTLESIQYF.

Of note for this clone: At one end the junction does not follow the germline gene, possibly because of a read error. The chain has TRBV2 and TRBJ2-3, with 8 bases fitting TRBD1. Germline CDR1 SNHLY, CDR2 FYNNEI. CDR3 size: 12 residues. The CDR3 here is CASSGGTGTQYF. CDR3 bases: TGTGCCAGCAGTGGAGGGACAGGTACGCAGTATTTT.

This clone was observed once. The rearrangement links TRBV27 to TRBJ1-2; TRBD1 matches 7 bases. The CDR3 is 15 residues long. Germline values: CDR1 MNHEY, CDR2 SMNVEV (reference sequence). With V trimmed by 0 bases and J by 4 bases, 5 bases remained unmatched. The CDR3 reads CASSLSGGVIYGYTF. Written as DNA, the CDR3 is TGTGCCAGCAGTTTATCAGGGGGCGTGATCTATGGCTACACCTTC.

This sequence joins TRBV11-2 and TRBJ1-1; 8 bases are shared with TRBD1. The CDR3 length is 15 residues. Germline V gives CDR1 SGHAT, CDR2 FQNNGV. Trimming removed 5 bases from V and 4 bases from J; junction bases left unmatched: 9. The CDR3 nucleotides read TGTGCCAGCAGCAACTCCGGGACAGGCAGCACTGAAGCTTTCTTT. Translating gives CASSNSGTGSTEAFF.

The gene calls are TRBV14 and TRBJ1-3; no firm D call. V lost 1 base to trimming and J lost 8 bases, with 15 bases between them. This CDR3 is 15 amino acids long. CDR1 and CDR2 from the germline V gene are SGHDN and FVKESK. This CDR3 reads CASSQGSSLRDTIYF. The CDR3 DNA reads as TGTGCCAGCAGCCAAGGCTCGAGCCTAAGAGACACCATATATTTT.

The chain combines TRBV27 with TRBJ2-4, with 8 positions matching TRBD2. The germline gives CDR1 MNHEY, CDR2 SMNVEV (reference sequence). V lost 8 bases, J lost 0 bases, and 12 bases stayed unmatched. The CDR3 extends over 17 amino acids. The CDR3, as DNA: TGTGCCAGCGGACAACTTAGCGGGACCGTAGCCAAAAACATTCAGTACTTC. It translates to CASGQLSGTVAKNIQYF.

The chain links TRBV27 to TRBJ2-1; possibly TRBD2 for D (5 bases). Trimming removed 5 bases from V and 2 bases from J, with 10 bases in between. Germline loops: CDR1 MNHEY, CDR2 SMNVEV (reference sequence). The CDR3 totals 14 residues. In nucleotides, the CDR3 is TGTGCCAGCAGTAGTAGCGAGACCTACAATGAGCAGTTCTTC. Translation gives CASSSSETYNEQFF.

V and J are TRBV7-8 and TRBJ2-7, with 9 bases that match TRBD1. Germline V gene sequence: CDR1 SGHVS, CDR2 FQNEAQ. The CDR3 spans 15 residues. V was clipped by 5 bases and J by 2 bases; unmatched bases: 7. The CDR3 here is CASSPGTGSTYEQYF. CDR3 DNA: TGTGCCAGCAGCCCGGGGACAGGGAGTACCTACGAGCAGTACTTC.

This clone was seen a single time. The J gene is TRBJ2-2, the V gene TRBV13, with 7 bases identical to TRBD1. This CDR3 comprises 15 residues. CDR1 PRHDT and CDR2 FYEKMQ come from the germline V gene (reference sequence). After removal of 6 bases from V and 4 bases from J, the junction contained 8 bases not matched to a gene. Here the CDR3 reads CASRVGRDSTGELFF. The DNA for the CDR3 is TGTGCCAGCAGGGTGGGACGGGACAGCACCGGGGAGCTGTTTTTT.

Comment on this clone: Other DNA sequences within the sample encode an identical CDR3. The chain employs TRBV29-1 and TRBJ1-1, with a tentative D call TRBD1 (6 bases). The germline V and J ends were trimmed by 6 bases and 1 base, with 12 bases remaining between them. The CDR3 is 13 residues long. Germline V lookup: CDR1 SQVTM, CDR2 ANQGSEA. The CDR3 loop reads CSVVGQPNTEAFF. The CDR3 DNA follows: TGCAGCGTCGTCGGACAGCCGAACACTGAAGCTTTCTTT.

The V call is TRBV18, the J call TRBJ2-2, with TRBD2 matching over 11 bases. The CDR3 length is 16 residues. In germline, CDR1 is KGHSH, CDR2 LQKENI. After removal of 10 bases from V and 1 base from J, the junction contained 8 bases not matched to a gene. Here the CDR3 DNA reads TGTGCCACCATCAGAGGGACTAGCGGGAACACCGGGGAGCTGTTTTTT. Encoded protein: CATIRGTSGNTGELFF.

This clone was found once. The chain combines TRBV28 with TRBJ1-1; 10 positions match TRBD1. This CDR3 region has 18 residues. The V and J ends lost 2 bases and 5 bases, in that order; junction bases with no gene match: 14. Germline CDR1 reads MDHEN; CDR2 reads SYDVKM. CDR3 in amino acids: CASSLRDRGWASGTEAFF. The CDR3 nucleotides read TGTGCCAGCAGTTTAAGGGACAGGGGTTGGGCTTCAGGTACTGAAGCTTTCTTT.

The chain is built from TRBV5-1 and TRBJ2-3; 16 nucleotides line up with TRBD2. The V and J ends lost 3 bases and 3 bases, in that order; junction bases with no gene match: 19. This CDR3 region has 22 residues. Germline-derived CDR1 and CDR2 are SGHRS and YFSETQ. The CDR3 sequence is CASSSSRTGVGLAGGPTDTQYF. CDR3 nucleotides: TGCGCCAGCAGCTCCTCCAGAACAGGGGTGGGACTAGCGGGAGGGCCGACAGATACGCAGTATTTT.

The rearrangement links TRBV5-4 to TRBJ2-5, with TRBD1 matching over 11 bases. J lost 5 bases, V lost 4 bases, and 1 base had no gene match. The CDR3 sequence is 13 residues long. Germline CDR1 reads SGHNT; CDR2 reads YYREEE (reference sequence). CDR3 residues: CASSRDRGETQYF. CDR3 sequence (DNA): TGTGCCAGCAGCCGGGACAGGGGGGAGACCCAGTACTTC. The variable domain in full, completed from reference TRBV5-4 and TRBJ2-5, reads ETGVTQSPTHLIKTRGQQVTLRCSSQSGHNTVSWYQQALGQGPQFIFQYYREEENGRGNFPPRFSGLQFPNYSSELNVNALELDDSALYLCASSRDRGETQYFGPGTRLLVL.

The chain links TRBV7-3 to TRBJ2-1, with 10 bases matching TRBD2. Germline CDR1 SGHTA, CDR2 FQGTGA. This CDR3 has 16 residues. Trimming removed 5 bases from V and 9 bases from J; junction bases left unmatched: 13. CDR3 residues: CASSLHLAGVGTEQFF. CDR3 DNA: TGTGCCAGCAGCCTACATCTAGCGGGGGTCGGCACTGAGCAGTTCTTC.

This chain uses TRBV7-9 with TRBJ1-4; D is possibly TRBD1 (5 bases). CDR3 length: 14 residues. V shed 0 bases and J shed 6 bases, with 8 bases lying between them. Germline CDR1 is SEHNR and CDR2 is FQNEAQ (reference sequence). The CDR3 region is CASSLARAHEKLFF. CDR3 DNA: TGTGCCAGCAGCTTAGCCAGGGCGCATGAAAAACTGTTTTTT.